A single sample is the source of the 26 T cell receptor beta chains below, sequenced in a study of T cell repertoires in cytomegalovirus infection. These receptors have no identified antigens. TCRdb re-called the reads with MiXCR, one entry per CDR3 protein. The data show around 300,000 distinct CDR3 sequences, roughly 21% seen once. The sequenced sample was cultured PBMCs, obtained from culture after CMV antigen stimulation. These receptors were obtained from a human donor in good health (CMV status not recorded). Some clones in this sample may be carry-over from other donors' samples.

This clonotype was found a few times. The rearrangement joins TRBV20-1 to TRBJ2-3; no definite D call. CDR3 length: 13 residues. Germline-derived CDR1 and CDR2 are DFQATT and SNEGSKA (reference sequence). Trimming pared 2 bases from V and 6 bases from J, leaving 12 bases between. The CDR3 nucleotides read TGCAGTGCTAGACCAGCCCAAGAGGATACGCAGTATTTT. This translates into CSARPAQEDTQYF.

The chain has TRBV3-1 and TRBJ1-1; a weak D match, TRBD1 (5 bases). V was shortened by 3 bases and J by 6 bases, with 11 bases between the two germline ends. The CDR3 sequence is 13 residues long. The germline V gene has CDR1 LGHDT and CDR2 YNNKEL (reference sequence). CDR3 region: CASSHMGRPEAFF. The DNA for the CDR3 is TGTGCCAGCAGCCACATGGGACGGCCTGAAGCTTTCTTT. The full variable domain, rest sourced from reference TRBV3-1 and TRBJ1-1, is DTAVSQTPKYLVTQMGNDKSIKCEQNLGHDTMYWYKQDSKKFLKIMFSYNNKELIINETVPNRFSPKSPDKAHLNLHINSLELGDSAVYFCASSHMGRPEAFFGQGTRLTVV.

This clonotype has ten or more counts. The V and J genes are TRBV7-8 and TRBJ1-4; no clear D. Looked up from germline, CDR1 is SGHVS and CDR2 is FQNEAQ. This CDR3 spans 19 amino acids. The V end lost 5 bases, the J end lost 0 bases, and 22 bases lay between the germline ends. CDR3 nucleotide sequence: TGTGCCAGCAGCATACTCGGCGGTGACTGGGGATCAACTAATGAAAAACTGTTTTTT. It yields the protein CASSILGGDWGSTNEKLFF.

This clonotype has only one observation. In nucleotides, the CDR3 is TGTGCCACTACTGCAGGTTTCTTACGAGGGCAGTACTTC. Its translation is CATTAGFLRGQYF. V and J are TRBV28 and TRBJ2-7; D gene uncertain. Germline CDR1 is MDHEN and CDR2 is SYDVKM. The CDR3 is 13 residues long. The V end was cut by 10 bases, the J end by 9 bases, with 22 bases between. Using reference TRBV28 and TRBJ2-7 for the parts outside the CDR3, the full variable domain is DVKVTQSSRYLVKRTGEKVFLECVQDMDHENMFWYRQDPGLGLRLIYFSYDVKMKEKGDIPEGYSVSREKKERFSLILESASTNQTSMYLCATTAGFLRGQYFGPGTRLTVT.

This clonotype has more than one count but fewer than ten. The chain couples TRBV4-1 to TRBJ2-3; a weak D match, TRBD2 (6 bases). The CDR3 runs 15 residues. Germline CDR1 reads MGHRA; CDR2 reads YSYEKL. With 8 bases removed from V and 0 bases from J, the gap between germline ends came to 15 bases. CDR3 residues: CASGGVATSTDTQYF. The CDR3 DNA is TGCGCCAGCGGCGGGGTAGCGACTAGCACAGATACGCAGTATTTT.

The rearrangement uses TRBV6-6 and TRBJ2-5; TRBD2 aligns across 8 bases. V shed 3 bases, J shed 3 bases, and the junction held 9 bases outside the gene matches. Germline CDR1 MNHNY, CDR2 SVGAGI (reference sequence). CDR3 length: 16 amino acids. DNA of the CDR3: TGTGCCAGCAGTTATAAAGCTAGCGGGCAGAAAGAGACCCAGTACTTC. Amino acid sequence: CASSYKASGQKETQYF.

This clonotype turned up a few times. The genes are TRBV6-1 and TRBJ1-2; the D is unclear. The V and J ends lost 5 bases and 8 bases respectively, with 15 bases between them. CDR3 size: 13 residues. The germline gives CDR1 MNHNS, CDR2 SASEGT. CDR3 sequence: CASSPRLRGGYTF. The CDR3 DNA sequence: TGTGCCAGCAGTCCCCGTTTAAGAGGCGGCTACACCTTC.

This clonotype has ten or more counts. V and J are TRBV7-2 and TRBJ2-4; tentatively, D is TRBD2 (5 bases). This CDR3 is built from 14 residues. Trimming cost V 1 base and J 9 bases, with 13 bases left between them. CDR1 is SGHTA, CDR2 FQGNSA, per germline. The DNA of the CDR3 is TGTGCCAGCAGCTTAGGATCTGTAGAGGGCATTCAGTACTTC. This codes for CASSLGSVEGIQYF.

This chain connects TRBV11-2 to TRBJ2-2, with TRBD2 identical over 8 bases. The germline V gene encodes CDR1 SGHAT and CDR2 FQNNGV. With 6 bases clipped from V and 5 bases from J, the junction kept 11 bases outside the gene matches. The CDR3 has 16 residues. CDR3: CASRNPGLGQTGELFF. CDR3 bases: TGTGCCAGCAGAAACCCGGGACTAGGGCAAACCGGGGAGCTGTTTTTT.

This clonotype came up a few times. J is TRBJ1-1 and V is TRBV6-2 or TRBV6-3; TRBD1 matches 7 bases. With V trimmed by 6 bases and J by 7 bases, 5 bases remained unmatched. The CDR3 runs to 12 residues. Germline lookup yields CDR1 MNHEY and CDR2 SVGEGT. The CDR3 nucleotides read TGTGCCAGCAGGACAGGGACCAGTGAAGCTTTCTTT. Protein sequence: CASRTGTSEAFF.

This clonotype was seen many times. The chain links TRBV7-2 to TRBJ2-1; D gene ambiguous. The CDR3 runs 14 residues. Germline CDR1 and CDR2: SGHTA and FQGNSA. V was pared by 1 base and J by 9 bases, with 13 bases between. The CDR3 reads CASSLVGQFREQFF. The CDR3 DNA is TGTGCCAGCAGCTTAGTGGGTCAGTTCCGTGAGCAGTTCTTC.

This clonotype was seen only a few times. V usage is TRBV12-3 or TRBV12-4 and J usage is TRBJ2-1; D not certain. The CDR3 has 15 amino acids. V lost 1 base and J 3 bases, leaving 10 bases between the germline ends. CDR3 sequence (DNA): TGTGCCAGCAGTTTAGGACCGCTCCGCTACAATGAGCAGTTCTTC. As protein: CASSLGPLRYNEQFF.

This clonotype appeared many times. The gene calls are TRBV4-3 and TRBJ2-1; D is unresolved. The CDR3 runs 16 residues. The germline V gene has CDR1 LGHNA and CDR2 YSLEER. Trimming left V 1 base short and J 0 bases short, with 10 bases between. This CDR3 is CASSQVGQVSYNEQFF. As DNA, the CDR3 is TGCGCCAGCAGCCAAGTGGGTCAGGTCTCCTACAATGAGCAGTTCTTC.

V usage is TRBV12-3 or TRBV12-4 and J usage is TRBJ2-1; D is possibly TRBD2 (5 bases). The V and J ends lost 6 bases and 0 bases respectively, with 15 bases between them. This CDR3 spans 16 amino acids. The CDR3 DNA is TGTGCCAGCAGCTCCCCCCCGGGGAGCTCCTACAATGAGCAGTTCTTC. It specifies CASSSPPGSSYNEQFF.

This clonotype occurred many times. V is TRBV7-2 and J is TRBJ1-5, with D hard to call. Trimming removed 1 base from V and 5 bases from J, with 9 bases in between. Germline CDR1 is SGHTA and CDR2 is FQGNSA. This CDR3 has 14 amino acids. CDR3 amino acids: CASSLVGGDQPQHF. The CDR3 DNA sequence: TGTGCCAGCAGCTTAGTTGGTGGGGATCAGCCCCAGCATTTT.

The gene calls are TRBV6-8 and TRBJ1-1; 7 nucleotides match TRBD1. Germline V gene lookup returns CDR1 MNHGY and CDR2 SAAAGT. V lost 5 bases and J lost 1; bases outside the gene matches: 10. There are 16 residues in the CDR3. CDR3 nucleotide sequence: TGTGCCAGCAGTCAGATAACCGGGACAGCGAACACTGAAGCTTTCTTT. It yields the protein CASSQITGTANTEAFF.

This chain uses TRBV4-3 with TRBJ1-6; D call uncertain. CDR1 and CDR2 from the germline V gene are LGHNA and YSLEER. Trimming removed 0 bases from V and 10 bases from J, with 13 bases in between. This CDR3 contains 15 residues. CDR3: CASSQEERKESPLHF. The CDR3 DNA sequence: TGCGCCAGCAGCCAAGAAGAGAGGAAGGAGTCACCCCTCCACTTT.

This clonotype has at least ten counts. The CDR3 reads CASSLGLAGGFSSAQYF. The CDR3 DNA reads TGTGCCAGCAGCTTGGGACTAGCGGGAGGGTTTTCGTCGGCCCAGTACTTC. The chain is built from TRBV5-6 and TRBJ2-5; 14 bases agree with TRBD2. CDR1 is SGHDT and CDR2 is YYEEEE in the germline V gene. V gave up 0 bases and J gave up 9 bases; unmatched junction bases: 10. This CDR3 is 17 amino acids long. The full variable domain, completed using reference TRBV5-6 and TRBJ2-5, is DAGVTQSPTHLIKTRGQQVTLRCSPKSGHDTVSWYQQALGQGPQFIFQYYEEEERQRGNFPDRFSGHQFPNYSSELNVNALLLGDSALYLCASSLGLAGGFSSAQYFGPGTRLLVL.

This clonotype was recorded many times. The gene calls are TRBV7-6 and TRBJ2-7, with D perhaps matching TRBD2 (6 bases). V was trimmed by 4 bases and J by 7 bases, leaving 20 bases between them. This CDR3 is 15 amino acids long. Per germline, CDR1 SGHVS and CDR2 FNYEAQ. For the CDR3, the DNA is TGTGCCAGCAGCTCCCTTTATAGCGGTTTCGGGGAGCAGTACTTC. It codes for CASSSLYSGFGEQYF. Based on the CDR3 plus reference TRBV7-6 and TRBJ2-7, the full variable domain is GAGVSQSPRYKVTKRGQDVALRCDPISGHVSLYWYRQALGQGPEFLTYFNYEAQQDKSGLPNDRFSAERPEGSISTLTIQRTEQRDSAMYRCASSSLYSGFGEQYFGPGTRLTVT.

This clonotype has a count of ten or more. In DNA, the CDR3 is TGTGCCAGCAGCCCCCTTGGTAACACTGAAGCTTTCTTT. This gives the protein CASSPLGNTEAFF. The rearrangement uses TRBV7-2 and TRBJ1-1; D unresolved. The germline CDR1 and CDR2 sequences are SGHTA and FQGNSA. V gave up 5 bases and J gave up 2 bases, with 9 bases separating them. The CDR3 spans 13 residues.

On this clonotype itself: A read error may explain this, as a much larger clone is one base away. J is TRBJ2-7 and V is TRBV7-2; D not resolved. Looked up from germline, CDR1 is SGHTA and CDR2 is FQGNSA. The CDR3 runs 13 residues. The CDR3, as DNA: TGTGCCAGCAGCTTAACAAGCCCCTACAAGCAGTACTTC. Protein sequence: CASSLTSPYKQYF.

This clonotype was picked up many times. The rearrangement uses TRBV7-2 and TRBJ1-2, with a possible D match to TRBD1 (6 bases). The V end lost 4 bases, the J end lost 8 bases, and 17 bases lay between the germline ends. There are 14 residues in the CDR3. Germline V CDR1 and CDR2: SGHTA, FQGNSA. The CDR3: CASSSGAGEEGYTF. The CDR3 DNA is TGTGCCAGCAGCTCGGGGGCAGGGGAAGAAGGCTACACCTTC.

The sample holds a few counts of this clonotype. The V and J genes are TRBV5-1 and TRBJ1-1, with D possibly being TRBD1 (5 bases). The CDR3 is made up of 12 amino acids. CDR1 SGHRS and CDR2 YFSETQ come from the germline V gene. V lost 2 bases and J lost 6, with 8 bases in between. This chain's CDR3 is CASSFGGAEAFF. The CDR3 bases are TGCGCCAGCAGCTTTGGAGGGGCTGAAGCTTTCTTT.

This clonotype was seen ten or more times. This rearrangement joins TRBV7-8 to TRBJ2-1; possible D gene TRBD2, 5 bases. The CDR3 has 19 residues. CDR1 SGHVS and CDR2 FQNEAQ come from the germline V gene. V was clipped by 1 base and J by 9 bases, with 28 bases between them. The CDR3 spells CASSLVVAVGSGVRGEQFF. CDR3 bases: TGTGCCAGCAGCTTAGTAGTTGCGGTAGGGAGTGGGGTGCGCGGTGAGCAGTTCTTC.

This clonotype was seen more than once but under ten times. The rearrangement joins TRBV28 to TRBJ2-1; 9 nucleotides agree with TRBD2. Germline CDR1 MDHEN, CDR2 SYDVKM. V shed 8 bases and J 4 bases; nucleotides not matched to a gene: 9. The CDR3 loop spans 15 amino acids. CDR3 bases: TGTGCCAGCGGCGCGGGAGGGTCCACTTACAATGAGCAGTTCTTC. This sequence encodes CASGAGGSTYNEQFF.

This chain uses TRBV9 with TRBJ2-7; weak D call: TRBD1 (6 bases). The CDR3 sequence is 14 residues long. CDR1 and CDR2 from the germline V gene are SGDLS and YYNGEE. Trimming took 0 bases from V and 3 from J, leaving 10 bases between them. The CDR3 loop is CASSVGGQSYEQYF. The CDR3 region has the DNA TGTGCCAGCAGCGTAGGAGGACAGAGCTACGAGCAGTACTTC.